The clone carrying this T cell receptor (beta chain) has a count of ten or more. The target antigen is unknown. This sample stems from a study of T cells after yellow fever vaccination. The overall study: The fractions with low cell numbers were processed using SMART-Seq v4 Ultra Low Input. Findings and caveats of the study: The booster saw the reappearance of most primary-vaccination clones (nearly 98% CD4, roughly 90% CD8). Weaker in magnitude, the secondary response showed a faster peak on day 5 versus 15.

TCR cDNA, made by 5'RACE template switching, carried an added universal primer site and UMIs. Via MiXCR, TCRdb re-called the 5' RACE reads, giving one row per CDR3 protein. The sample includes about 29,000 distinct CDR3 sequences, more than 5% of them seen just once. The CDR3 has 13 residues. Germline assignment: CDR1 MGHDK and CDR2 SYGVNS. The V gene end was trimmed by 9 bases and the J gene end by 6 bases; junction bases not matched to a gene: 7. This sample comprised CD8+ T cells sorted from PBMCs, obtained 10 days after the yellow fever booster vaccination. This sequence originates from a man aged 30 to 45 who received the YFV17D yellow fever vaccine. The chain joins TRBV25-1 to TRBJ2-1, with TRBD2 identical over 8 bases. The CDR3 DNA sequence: TGTGCCAGTCAAGCGGGAGTTAGCAATGAGCAGTTCTTC. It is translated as CASQAGVSNEQFF.